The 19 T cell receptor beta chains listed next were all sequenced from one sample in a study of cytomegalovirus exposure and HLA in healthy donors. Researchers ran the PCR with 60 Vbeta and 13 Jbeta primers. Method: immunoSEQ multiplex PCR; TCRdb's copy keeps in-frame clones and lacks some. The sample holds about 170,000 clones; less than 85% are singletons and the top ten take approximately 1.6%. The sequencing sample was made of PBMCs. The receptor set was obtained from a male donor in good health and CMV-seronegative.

The CDR3 region is CASSRGLREQYF. CDR3 DNA: TGTGCCAGCAGCAGGGGGCTCCGCGAGCAGTACTTC. The rearrangement joins TRBV9 to TRBJ2-7; TRBD1 agrees at 7 bases. The CDR3 covers 12 residues. Germline V gives CDR1 SGDLS, CDR2 YYNGEE. Unmatched junction bases numbered 4, after V lost 4 bases and J lost 6 bases.

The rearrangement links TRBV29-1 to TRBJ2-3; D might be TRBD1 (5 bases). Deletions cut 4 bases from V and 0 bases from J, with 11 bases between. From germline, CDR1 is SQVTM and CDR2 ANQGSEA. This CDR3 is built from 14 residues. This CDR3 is CSVVQGASTDTQYF. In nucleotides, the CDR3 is TGCAGCGTTGTCCAGGGTGCTAGCACAGATACGCAGTATTTT.

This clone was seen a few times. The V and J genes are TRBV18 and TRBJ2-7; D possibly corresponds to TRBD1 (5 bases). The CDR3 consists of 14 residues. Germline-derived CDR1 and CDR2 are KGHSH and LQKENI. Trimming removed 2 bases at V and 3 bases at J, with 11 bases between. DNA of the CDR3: TGTGCCAGCTCACCAACAGGACACCTCTACGAGCAGTACTTC. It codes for CASSPTGHLYEQYF.

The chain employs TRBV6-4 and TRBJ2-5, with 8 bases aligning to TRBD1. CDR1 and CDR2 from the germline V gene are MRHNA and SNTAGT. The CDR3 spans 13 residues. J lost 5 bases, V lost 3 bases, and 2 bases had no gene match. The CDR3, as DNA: TGTGCCAGCAGTGATAGACAGGGGGAGACCCAGTACTTC. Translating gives CASSDRQGETQYF.

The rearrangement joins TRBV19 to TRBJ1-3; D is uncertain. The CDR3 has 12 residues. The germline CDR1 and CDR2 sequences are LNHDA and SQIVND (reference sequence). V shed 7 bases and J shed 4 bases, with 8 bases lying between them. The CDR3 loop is CASTLSGNTIYF. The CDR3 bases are TGTGCCAGTACCTTATCCGGAAACACCATATATTTT.

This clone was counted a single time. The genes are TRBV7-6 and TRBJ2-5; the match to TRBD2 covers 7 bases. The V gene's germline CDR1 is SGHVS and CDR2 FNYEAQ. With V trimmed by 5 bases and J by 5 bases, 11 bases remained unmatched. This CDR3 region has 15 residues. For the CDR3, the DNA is TGTGCCAGCAGCCTCGGGGGGTTCAGCCAGGAGACCCAGTACTTC. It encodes CASSLGGFSQETQYF.

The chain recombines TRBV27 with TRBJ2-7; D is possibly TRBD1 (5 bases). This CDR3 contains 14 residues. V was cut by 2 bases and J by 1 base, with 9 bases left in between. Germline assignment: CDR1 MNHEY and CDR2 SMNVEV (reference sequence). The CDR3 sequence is CASSLGQGSYEQYF. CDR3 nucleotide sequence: TGTGCCAGCAGTTTAGGGCAGGGATCCTACGAGCAGTACTTC.

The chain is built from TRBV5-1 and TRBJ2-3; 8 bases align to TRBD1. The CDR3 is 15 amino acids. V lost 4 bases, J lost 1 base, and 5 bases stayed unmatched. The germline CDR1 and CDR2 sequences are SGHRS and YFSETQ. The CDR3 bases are TGCGCCAGCAGCCCGACAGGGGCGGGCACAGATACGCAGTATTTT. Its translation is CASSPTGAGTDTQYF. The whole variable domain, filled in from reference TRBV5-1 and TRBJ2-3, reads KAGVTQTPRYLIKTRGQQVTLSCSPISGHRSVSWYQQTPGQGLQFLFEYFSETQRNKGNFPGRFSGRQFSNSRSEMNVSTLELGDSALYLCASSPTGAGTDTQYFGPGTRLTVL.

The CDR3 loop reads CASSPWGGNEQFF. The DNA for the CDR3 is TGCGCCAGCAGCCCCTGGGGGGGTAATGAGCAGTTCTTC. The J gene is TRBJ2-1, the V gene TRBV4-1, with TRBD2 matching 7 bases. Trimming removed 4 bases from V and 7 bases from J; junction bases left unmatched: 4. This CDR3 region has 13 residues. The V gene's germline CDR1 is MGHRA and CDR2 YSYEKL.

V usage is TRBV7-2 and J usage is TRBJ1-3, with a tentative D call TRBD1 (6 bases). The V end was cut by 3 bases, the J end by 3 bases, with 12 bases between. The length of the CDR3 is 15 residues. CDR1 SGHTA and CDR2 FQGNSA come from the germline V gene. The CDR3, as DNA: TGTGCCAGCAGCTTGAGGGGGGGATATGGAAACACCATATATTTT. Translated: CASSLRGGYGNTIYF.

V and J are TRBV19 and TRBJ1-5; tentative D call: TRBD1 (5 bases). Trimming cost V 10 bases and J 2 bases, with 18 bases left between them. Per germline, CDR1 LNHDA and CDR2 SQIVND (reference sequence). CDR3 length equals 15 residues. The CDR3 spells CANTLKGRGNQPQHF. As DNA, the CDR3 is TGTGCCAATACCCTCAAGGGCAGGGGCAATCAGCCCCAGCATTTT.

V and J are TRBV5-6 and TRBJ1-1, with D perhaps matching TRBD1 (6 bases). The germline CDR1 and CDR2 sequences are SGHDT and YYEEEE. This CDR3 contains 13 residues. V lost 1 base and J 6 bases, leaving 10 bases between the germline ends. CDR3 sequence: CASSLRGIAEAFF. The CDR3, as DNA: TGTGCCAGCAGCTTGAGGGGGATTGCTGAAGCTTTCTTT.

The DNA for the CDR3 is TGTGCCAGCAGCAAATTACAGGGACAGGGTAATCAGCCCCAGCATTTT. This sequence encodes CASSKLQGQGNQPQHF. J is TRBJ1-5 and V is TRBV21-1; TRBD1 is the table's D call and was not checked against the DNA. TRBV21-1 corresponds to a pseudogene. The CDR3 has 16 residues.

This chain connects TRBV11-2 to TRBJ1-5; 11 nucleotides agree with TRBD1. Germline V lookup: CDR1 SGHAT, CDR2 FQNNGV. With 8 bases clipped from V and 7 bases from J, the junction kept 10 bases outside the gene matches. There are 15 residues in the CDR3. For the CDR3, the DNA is TGTGCCAGCTCGACGGGGGACAGGGGGAGACAGCCCCAGCATTTT. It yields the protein CASSTGDRGRQPQHF. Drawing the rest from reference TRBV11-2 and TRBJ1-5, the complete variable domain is EAGVAQSPRYKIIEKRQSVAFWCNPISGHATLYWYQQILGQGPKLLIQFQNNGVVDDSQLPKDRFSAERLKGVDSTLKIQPAKLEDSAVYLCASSTGDRGRQPQHFGDGTRLSIL.

The CDR3 protein is CASRSGVGSTEAFF. In DNA form, the CDR3 reads TGTGCCAGCCGCTCGGGAGTCGGTAGCACTGAAGCTTTCTTT. The rearrangement links TRBV19 to TRBJ1-1; D remains ambiguous. The CDR3 sequence is 14 residues long. Germline values: CDR1 LNHDA, CDR2 SQIVND (reference sequence). V was shortened by 9 bases and J by 4 bases, with 18 bases between the two germline ends.

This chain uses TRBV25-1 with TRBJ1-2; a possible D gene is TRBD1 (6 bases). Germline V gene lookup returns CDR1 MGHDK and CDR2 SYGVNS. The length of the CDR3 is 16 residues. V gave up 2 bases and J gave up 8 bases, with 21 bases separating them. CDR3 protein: CASSEPLQGDHRGYTF. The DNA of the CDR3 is TGTGCCAGCAGTGAACCACTACAGGGAGACCATAGGGGCTACACCTTC.

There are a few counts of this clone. CDR3 region: CASSVEWSSYEQYF. CDR3 DNA sequence: TGTGCCAGTAGCGTAGAGTGGAGCTCCTACGAGCAGTACTTC. The chain uses TRBV19 and TRBJ2-5; D gene uncertain. The tail of the sequence fits TRBJ2-7 better, so the J call may be wrong. This CDR3 has 14 residues. CDR1 and CDR2 from the germline V gene are LNHDA and SQIVND (reference sequence).

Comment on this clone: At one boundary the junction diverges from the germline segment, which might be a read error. The CDR3 protein is CAVSVIGGEPQHF. In DNA, the CDR3 is TGTGCCGTCAGTGTCATAGGGGGCGAGCCCCAGCATTTT. This chain connects TRBV10-3 to TRBJ1-5; 7 bases are a match to TRBD1. The CDR3 totals 13 residues. The germline CDR1 and CDR2 sequences are ENHRY and SYGVKD.

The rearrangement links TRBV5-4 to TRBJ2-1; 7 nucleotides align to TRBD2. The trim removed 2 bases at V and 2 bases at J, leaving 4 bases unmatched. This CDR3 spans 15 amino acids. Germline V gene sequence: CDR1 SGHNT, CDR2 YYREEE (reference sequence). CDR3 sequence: CASSLIAGTYNEQFF. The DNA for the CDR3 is TGTGCCAGCAGCTTAATAGCGGGTACCTACAATGAGCAGTTCTTC.